This T cell receptor beta chain is from a study of T cell repertoires in cytomegalovirus infection. Overall study context: HLA-C-restricted CMV epitopes, recently identified, and well-studied HLA-B-restricted ones were used by the study. Both CMV infection and a matching HLA type were indicated by public TCR beta signatures. Study-level findings and limits: In two of eight donors, the top clonotype was HLA-C-restricted CMV-specific. Cumulated frequencies of public TCR beta families served to identify carriers of CMV plus the relevant HLA.

The CDR3 extends over 19 amino acids. With V trimmed by 2 bases and J by 1 base, 14 bases remained unmatched. Germline V gene sequence: CDR1 SGHTS, CDR2 YDEGEE. This clonotype was seen more than once but under ten times. Its target is not known. MiXCR, run by TCRdb on the reads, gives a single entry per CDR3 protein. The table has around 900,000 distinct CDR3 sequences, approximately 31% seen once. The sequence was obtained from a human donor in good health (CMV status not recorded). Some clones in this sample may be carry-over from other donors' samples. The rearrangement uses TRBV5-8 and TRBJ2-1, with 8 positions matching TRBD1. The sequencing used cultured CD8+ T cells from PBMCs, collected from culture after CMV antigen stimulation. As DNA, the CDR3 is TGTGCCAGCAGCTTTCTGGACAGGGTTTTCTTGGGTTCCTACAATGAGCAGTTCTTC. This gives the protein CASSFLDRVFLGSYNEQFF.